This T cell receptor beta chain stems from a study of blood T cells in healthy people across ages (dated by TCRdb to between 2015 and 2017). For the study in its entirety: In model experiments, template switching captured roughly one uniquely barcoded TCR beta cDNA molecule for every two T cells. To track age-related changes in TCR beta repertoire diversity, the study relied on deep sequencing normalized with unique cDNA molecular identifiers. Donors were grouped into four age groups: young (average approximately 16 years), middle-aged (roughly 40), aged (62) and long-lived (around 80). To avoid experimental bias, donors of different ages were randomly spread across the sequencing lanes. Using the same blood draw, the study looked at two additional independent replicas of 1 million unique cDNA reads for two donors, one aged 18 to 30 and the other aged 80 or older. Beyond this particular receptor, the publication reports: Observed TCR beta diversity per million T cells fell roughly linearly with age, and a significant reduction was already apparent by age roughly 40. The CMV infection status of donors was not known, potentially confounding age-related changes in expanded clonotypes. The percentage of naive T cells measured by flow cytometry correlated strongly with observed TCR beta diversity. Compared with the aged group, the long-lived group had more naive CD4+ T cells, fewer expanded clones and increased TCR diversity, a pattern suggesting age selection. Because profiling used bulk unsorted PBMCs, naive and antigen-experienced compartments could not be compared conclusively. Total diversity estimates from one million sequenced T cells were considered lower bounds and underestimates.

The germline V end is reduced by 5 bases and the J end by 6 bases; junction bases left unmatched: 10. The CDR3 numbers 14 residues from cysteine through phenylalanine. The retained sequence is limited to the CDR3, 42 bases, with the frame set at the first base. Looking up the germline V gene yields CDR1 MNHEY and CDR2 SVGAGI. This clonotype has only a few counts. There is no known antigen for this receptor. The record has no base qualities; no much larger clone is one base away. Receptor amplification or capture employed 5' RACE. Data came from an Illumina HiSeq 2500. A second PCR of roughly 7 to 12 cycles was run with a J-beta primer mix and a sample-barcoded 5' primer. Each TCR beta cDNA molecule received a unique molecular identifier from a template-switch 5' adaptor carrying 12 random nucleotides. Each sample yielded at least 2.5 million CDR3-containing paired-end reads. First-strand cDNA synthesis was performed from all RNA using the Mint cDNA synthesis kit, with priming by a TRBC-specific oligonucleotide. Following uracil-DNA glycosylase treatment, a first 18-cycle PCR with universal primers M1SS and BC2_uni_R was performed on all cDNA. In the authors' own workflow: Normalization of each sample was performed by random selection of 1 million high-quality reads, each carrying a distinct molecular identifier. Reads with shared molecular identifiers were discarded instead of being binned into consensus sequences. MiTCR, run with a Q25 quality threshold and the strictest error-elimination algorithm, handled CDR3 identification, clonotype clustering and error correction. A nonparametric unseen species model with Euler transformation was used to estimate a lower bound on total TCR beta diversity. TCRdb reworked the public reads: Q25 trimming with fastp, MiXCR clone assembly, productive beta chains retained. Entries are consolidated by CDR3 protein sequence, retaining the most common genes and DNA. V and J calls and clone size were set by TCRdb, not the authors. The sample table holds hundreds of thousands of distinct CDR3 sequences, of which about 61% were seen once. Around 25% of the sample is in the top ten clones.

The approximately 39 donors, aged roughly 6 to 95 years, were systemically healthy Caucasian individuals from Russia. Each donor gave 9.5 to 10 milliliters of peripheral blood, drawn into EDTA-treated Vacutainer tubes. Ficoll-Paque density-gradient centrifugation was used to isolate PBMCs, with at least 6.5 million per sample. Trizol reagent was used to extract total RNA from PBMCs, with at least 6 micrograms per sample. For every donor, flow cytometry on a PBMC aliquot measured the percentage of naive CD45RAhigh/CD27high T cells. The TCR comes from a man in his forties or fifties in good health. The V and J segments used are TRBV6-5 and TRBJ2-7, with TRBD1 matching 7 junction bases. Sequenced sample: blood. The CDR3 sequence is CASSPQRDRTEQYF. The nucleotide sequence is TGTGCCAGCAGTCCCCAACGGGACAGAACCGAGCAGTACTTC.